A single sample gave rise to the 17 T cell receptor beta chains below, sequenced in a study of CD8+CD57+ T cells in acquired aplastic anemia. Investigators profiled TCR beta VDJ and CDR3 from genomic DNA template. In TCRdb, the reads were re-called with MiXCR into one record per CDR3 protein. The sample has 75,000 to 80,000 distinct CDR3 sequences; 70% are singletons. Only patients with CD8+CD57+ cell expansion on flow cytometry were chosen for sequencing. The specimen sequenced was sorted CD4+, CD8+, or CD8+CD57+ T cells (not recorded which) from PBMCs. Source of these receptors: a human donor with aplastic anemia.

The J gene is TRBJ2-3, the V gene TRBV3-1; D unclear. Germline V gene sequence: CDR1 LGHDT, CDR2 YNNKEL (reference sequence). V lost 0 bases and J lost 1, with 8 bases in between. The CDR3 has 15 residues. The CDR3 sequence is CASSQEWIGTDTQYF. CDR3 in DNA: TGTGCCAGCAGCCAAGAATGGATAGGCACAGATACGCAGTATTTT.

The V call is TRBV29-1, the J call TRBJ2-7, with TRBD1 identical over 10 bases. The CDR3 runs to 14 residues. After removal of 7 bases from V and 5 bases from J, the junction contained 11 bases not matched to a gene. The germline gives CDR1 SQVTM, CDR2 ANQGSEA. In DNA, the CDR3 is TGCAGCGCCCGAAACCCGGGACAGGGGAACGAGCAGTACTTC. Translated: CSARNPGQGNEQYF.

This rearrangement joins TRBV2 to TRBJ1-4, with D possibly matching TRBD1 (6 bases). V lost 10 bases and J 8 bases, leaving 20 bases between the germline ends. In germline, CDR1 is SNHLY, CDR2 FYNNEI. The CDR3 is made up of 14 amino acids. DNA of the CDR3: TGTGCCACCCGGGGGCGGGGGATCCCGGAAAAACTGTTTTTT. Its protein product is CATRGRGIPEKLFF.

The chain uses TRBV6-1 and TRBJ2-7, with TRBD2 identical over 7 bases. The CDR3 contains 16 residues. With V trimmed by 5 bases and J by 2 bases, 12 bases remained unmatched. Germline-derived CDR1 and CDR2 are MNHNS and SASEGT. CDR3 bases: TGTGCCAGCAGTCCTCTTGGGTCTAGCGGTACCTACGAGCAGTACTTC. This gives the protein CASSPLGSSGTYEQYF.

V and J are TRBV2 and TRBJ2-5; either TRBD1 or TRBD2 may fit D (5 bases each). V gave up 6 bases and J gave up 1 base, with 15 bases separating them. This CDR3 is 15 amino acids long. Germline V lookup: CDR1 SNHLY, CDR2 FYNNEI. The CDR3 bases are TGTGCCAGCAGCCACCGGGACGGATTCCAAGAGACCCAGTACTTC. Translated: CASSHRDGFQETQYF.

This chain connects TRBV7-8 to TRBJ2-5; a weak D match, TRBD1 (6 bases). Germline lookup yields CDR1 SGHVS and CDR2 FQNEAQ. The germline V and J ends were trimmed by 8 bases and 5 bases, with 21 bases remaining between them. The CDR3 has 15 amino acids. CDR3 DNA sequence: TGTGCCAGCGCCATATCACAGGGATGGAGGGAGACCCAGTACTTC. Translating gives CASAISQGWRETQYF.

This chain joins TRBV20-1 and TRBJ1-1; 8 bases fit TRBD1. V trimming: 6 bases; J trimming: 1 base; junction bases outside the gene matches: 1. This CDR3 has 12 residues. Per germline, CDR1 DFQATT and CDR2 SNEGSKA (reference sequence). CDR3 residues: CSARGQNTEAFF. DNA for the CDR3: TGCAGTGCCAGGGGGCAGAACACTGAAGCTTTCTTT.

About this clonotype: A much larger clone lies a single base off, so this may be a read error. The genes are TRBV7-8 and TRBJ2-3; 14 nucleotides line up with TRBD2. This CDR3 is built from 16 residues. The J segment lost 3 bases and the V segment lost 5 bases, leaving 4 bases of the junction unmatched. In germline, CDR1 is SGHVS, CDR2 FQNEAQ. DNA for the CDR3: TGTGCCAGCAGCGTGGGACTAGCGGGAGAGACAGATACGCAGTATTTT. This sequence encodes CASSVGLAGETDTQYF.

This chain's CDR3 is CASSAGDREYGYTF. The CDR3 DNA is TGTGCCAGCAGCGCCGGGGACAGGGAGTATGGCTACACCTTC. V and J are TRBV9 and TRBJ1-2; 9 bases are a match to TRBD1. V dropped 3 bases and J dropped 5; count of bases not matched to a gene: 5. In germline, CDR1 is SGDLS, CDR2 YYNGEE. This CDR3 spans 14 amino acids.

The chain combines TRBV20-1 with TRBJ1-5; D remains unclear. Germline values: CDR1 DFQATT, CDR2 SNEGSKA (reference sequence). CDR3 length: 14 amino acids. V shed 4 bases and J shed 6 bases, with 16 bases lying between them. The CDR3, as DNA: TGCAGTGCTACCCCCATAGGGAAGGGTCAGCCCCAGCATTTT. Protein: CSATPIGKGQPQHF.

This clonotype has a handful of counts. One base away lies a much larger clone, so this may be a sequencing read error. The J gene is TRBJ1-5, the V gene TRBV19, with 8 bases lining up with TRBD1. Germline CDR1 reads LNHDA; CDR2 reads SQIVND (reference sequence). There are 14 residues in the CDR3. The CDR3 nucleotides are TGTGCCAGTGGGACAGGCGATAGCAGTCAGCCCCAGCATTTT. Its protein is CASGTGDSSQPQHF.

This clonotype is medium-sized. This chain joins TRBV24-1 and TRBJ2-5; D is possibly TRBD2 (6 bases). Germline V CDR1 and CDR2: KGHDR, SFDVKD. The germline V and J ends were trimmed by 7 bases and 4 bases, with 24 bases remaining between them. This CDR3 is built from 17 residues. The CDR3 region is CATRKYPEGSNGETQYF. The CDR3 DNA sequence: TGTGCCACCAGAAAGTACCCGGAGGGGTCCAACGGAGAGACCCAGTACTTC.

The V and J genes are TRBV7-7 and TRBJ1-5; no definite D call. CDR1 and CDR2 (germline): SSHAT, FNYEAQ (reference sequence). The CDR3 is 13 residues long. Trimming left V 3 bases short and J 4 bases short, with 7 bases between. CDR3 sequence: CASSLAANQPQHF. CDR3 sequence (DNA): TGTGCCAGCAGCTTGGCAGCAAATCAGCCCCAGCATTTT.

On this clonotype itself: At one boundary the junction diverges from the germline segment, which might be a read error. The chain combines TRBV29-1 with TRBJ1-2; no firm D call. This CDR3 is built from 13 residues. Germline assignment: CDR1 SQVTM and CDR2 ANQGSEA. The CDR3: CSVEGASDYGYTF. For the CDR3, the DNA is TGCAGCGTAGAAGGAGCGTCTGACTATGGCTACACCTTC. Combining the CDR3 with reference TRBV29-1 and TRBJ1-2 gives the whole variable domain SAVISQKPSRDICQRGTSLTIQCQVDSQVTMMFWYRQQPGQSLTLIATANQGSEATYESGFVIDKFPISRPNLTFSTLTVSNMSPEDSSIYLCSVEGASDYGYTFGSGTRLTVV.

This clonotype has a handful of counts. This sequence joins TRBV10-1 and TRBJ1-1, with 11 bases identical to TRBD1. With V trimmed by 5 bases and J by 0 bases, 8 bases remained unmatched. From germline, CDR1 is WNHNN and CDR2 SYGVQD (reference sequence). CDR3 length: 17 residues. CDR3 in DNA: TGCGCCAGCAGTCCGGACAGGGGGCGGCTCATGAACACTGAAGCTTTCTTT. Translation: CASSPDRGRLMNTEAFF.

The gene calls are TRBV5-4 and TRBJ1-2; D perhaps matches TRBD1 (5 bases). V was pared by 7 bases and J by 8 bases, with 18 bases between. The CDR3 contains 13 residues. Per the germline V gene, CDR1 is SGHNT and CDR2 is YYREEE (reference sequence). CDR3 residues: CASGSVGGGGYTF. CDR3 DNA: TGTGCCAGCGGCAGTGTCGGGGGTGGAGGCTACACCTTC.

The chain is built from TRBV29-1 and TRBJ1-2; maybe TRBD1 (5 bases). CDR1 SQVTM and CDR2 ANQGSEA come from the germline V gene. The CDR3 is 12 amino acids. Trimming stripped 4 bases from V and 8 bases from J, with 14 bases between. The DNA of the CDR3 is TGCAGCGTTGCGTTATCGACAGACGGCTACACCTTC. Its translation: CSVALSTDGYTF.